This T cell receptor (beta chain) was identified in a study of T cells after somatic rescue of genetic block. Clones were read by immunoSEQ multiplex PCR, and TCRdb kept only the in-frame ones, dropping some. The sample has approximately 67,000 clones; about 91% are singletons. Germline values: CDR1 ENHRY, CDR2 SYGVKD. CDR3 length equals 14 residues. V was pared by 6 bases and J by 0 bases, with 2 bases of the junction left unmatched. The source is a man aged 40-49 years. The sample consisted of peripheral blood mononuclear cells (PBMCs). The rearrangement links TRBV10-3 to TRBJ2-3; 8 bases are a match to TRBD1. The CDR3 spells CAIRTGASTDTQYF. In nucleotides, the CDR3 is TGTGCCATCAGGACAGGGGCTAGCACAGATACGCAGTATTTT.